These 7 T cell receptor beta chains came from one sample sequenced in a study of OX40 agonist ivuxolimab in advanced cancers. The repertoire was sequenced with immunoSEQ multiplex PCR; TCRdb's copy has only in-frame clones and lacks some. The sample shows more than 60,000 clones, around 85% of them seen only once. Sequencing was performed on CD4+ or CD8+ T cells sorted from blood, taken in a trial of the OX40 agonist ivuxolimab. These receptor sequences come from an adult with an advanced solid tumor such as melanoma, head and neck, liver or kidney cancer.

V gene TRBV5-1 combines with J gene TRBJ2-3; tentatively, D is TRBD2 (6 bases). CDR1 SGHRS and CDR2 YFSETQ come from the germline V gene. V shed 4 bases and J shed 3 bases, with 9 bases lying between them. CDR3 length equals 13 residues. The CDR3 DNA is TGCGCCAGCAGCCTCGGGAGTACAGATACGCAGTATTTT. Translation: CASSLGSTDTQYF.

Only one count was recorded for this clone. The rearrangement joins TRBV5-1 to TRBJ2-7; 8 nucleotides match TRBD1. Germline CDR1 SGHRS, CDR2 YFSETQ. J was trimmed by 1 base and V by 1 base; bases with no gene match: 10. The CDR3 has 17 amino acids. The CDR3 is CASSLRSGGTISYEQYF. The CDR3 DNA reads TGCGCCAGCAGCTTGAGGTCAGGGGGCACCATATCCTACGAGCAGTACTTC.

This clone was seen a single time. The rearrangement joins TRBV25-1 to TRBJ2-5; 7 bases map to TRBD1. This CDR3 comprises 16 residues. CDR1 is MGHDK and CDR2 is SYGVNS in the germline V gene. The trim removed 4 bases at V and 2 bases at J, leaving 10 bases unmatched. As DNA, the CDR3 is TGTGCCAGCAGTGGTCGACGGGGACAGACGCAAGAGACCCAGTACTTC. This translates into CASSGRRGQTQETQYF.

The rearrangement links TRBV6-1 to TRBJ1-5; 9 bases fit TRBD1. CDR1 and CDR2 (germline): MNHNS, SASEGT. The CDR3 is 15 amino acids. Trimming cost V 1 base and J 6 bases; bases outside gene matches: 4. The CDR3: CASSEGWDRAQPQHF. CDR3 nucleotide sequence: TGTGCCAGCAGTGAAGGATGGGACAGGGCTCAGCCCCAGCATTTT.

This sequence joins TRBV28 and TRBJ2-7; TRBD1 or TRBD2 may be the D gene (5 bases each). Germline V lookup: CDR1 MDHEN, CDR2 SYDVKM. V was clipped by 6 bases and J by 1 base, with 7 bases between them. The CDR3 is made up of 12 amino acids. Written as DNA, the CDR3 is TGTGCCAGCAGGGGGGATTCCTACGAGCAGTACTTC. This encodes CASRGDSYEQYF.

The rearrangement joins TRBV30 to TRBJ1-6; 12 nucleotides match TRBD1. CDR1 is GTSNPN and CDR2 is SVGIG in the germline V gene (reference sequence). The CDR3 spans 15 residues. V lost 2 bases and J lost 9; bases outside the gene matches: 5. CDR3: CAWSTGTGGGSPLHF. The DNA for the CDR3 is TGTGCCTGGAGTACCGGGACAGGGGGCGGTTCACCCCTCCACTTT.

The chain is built from TRBV10-1 and TRBJ2-7; D is tentatively TRBD1 or TRBD2 (5 bases each). Germline assignment: CDR1 WNHNN and CDR2 SYGVQD (reference sequence). CDR3 length: 16 residues. Trimming pared 3 bases from V and 3 bases from J, leaving 18 bases between. CDR3 region: CASSDFTGASGYEQYF. CDR3 coding DNA: TGCGCCAGCAGTGACTTTACCGGGGCCTCGGGCTACGAGCAGTACTTC.